Described below is a single T cell receptor beta chain sequence and its context. This clonotype was observed a few times. This receptor's antigen is unknown. Base qualities are not recorded, but no much larger clone differs from it by a single base. Library construction relied on RT-PCR. Instrument used: Illumina HiSeq 2500. The public reads were reanalyzed by TCRdb: fastp trimming at Q25, MiXCR alignment, in-frame beta chains only. Duplicate CDR3 protein sequences are folded into a single record with the most common DNA and genes. The sample profile shows some 850,000 distinct CDR3 sequences; roughly 20% of them were found once. The biggest ten clones account for about a tenth of the sample. The sample is drawn from a study of response to subunit inactivated influenza vaccine (dated by TCRdb to 2016 to 2018). At the level of the whole study: To follow how T cells responded to a trivalent subunit inactivated influenza vaccine, the researchers relied on deep quantitative profiling of the T cell receptor repertoire.

CDR1 and CDR2, looked up from the germline V gene (reference sequence), are DFQATT and SNEGSKA. The CDR3 runs 17 residues from the cysteine to the phenylalanine. CDR3 DNA only is kept here, 51 bases in frame from base 1. Ends trimmed: V by 0 bases, J by 4 bases; bases unmatched to a gene: 13. The paper's findings and limits, for the study overall: The authors proposed that each seasonal influenza vaccination may bring in only a limited number of new T cells.

The sequence derives from a man aged 50-60 years who received an inactivated influenza vaccine. Donor details come from another sample of the same person, matched by shared clones. Sequencing was performed on PBMCs from blood, taken about 5 days after vaccination. The rearranged chain carries TRBV20-1 and TRBJ2-7; 9 central nucleotides agree with TRBD1. CDR3 loop: CSARDIPPWDRDYEQYF. The nucleotide sequence is given as TGCAGTGCTAGAGATATCCCGCCCTGGGACAGGGATTACGAGCAGTACTTC.